The 4 T cell receptor beta chains listed next were all sequenced from one sample in a study of beta chain features in type 1 diabetes. Sequencing targeted expressed TCRB transcripts, as all isolated RNA had been reverse transcribed. Here immunoSEQ multiplex PCR was the method, and the copy in TCRdb shows in-frame clones only, minus some. The repertoire consists of about 360,000 clones, with about 12% occurring once and the leading ten covering around 0.015%. Source material: naive CD4+ T cells from blood. These receptors came from a man between 18 and 35 years old in good health.

The sample holds a few counts of this clone. The chain couples TRBV11-2 to TRBJ2-5; 7 nucleotides align to TRBD2. The trim removed 7 bases at V and 5 bases at J, leaving 10 bases unmatched. The CDR3 covers 14 residues. Per the germline V gene, CDR1 is SGHAT and CDR2 is FQNNGV. CDR3 nucleotide sequence: TGTGCCAGCACCTCGGGACTATGGGGGGAGACCCAGTACTTC. Amino acid sequence: CASTSGLWGETQYF.

The rearrangement links TRBV4-3 to TRBJ2-3, with 8 bases lining up with TRBD2. The CDR3 contains 15 residues. J was trimmed by 6 bases and V by 0 bases; bases with no gene match: 5. Germline V gives CDR1 LGHNA, CDR2 YSLEER. This CDR3 reads CASSQDAGRVDTQYF. The CDR3 DNA follows: TGCGCCAGCAGCCAAGATGCCGGGAGGGTCGATACGCAGTATTTT.

The chain has TRBV6-5 and TRBJ2-5; D possibly corresponds to TRBD2 (5 bases). The germline V and J ends were trimmed by 5 bases and 7 bases, with 8 bases remaining between them. The CDR3 contains 11 residues. The germline V gene has CDR1 MNHEY and CDR2 SVGAGI. CDR3: CASSPGGTQYF. CDR3 coding DNA: TGTGCCAGCAGTCCTGGAGGGACCCAGTACTTC.

The sample holds a few counts of this clone. The chain has TRBV7-9 and TRBJ2-7; D call uncertain. Germline loops: CDR1 SEHNR, CDR2 FQNEAQ (reference sequence). V was shortened by 1 base and J by 3 bases, with 7 bases between the two germline ends. The CDR3 loop spans 13 amino acids. The CDR3 reads CASSLDTDYEQYF. The CDR3 region has the DNA TGTGCCAGCAGCTTAGATACAGACTACGAGCAGTACTTC.